Following are 10 T cell receptor beta chains from one sample sequenced in a study of neoadjuvant nivolumab and ipilimumab in lung cancer. Measured with immunoSEQ multiplex PCR; TCRdb has only the in-frame clones, and not every one. The data show about 25,000 clones, 82% seen once. Sequencing used tumor tissue, obtained after neoadjuvant nivolumab, alone or with ipilimumab, at or shortly before surgery. These receptors all come from an adult with non-small cell lung cancer.

The chain combines TRBV7-2 with TRBJ1-2; D gene unclear. The CDR3 has 14 residues. Germline assignment: CDR1 SGHTA and CDR2 FQGNSA. Between the trimmed V and J ends, which lost 1 base and 3 bases, there was a span of 9 bases. The CDR3: CASSLDTVYYGYTF. In DNA form, the CDR3 reads TGTGCCAGCAGCTTAGACACAGTCTACTATGGCTACACCTTC.

The chain combines TRBV11-3 with TRBJ2-7, with 11 bases fitting TRBD2. J lost 4 bases, V lost 4 bases, and 6 bases had no gene match. CDR1 SGHNT and CDR2 YENEEA come from the germline V gene. This CDR3 has 15 amino acids. The CDR3 reads CASSSRLAGKYEQYF. The CDR3 nucleotides are TGTGCCAGCAGCTCCAGACTAGCGGGAAAATACGAGCAGTACTTC.

CDR3 residues: CASRTGTPSYEQYF. The CDR3 region has the DNA TGTGCCAGCAGAACCGGGACACCATCCTACGAGCAGTACTTC. This chain connects TRBV6-5 to TRBJ2-7; D possibly corresponds to TRBD1 (6 bases). Trimming left V 6 bases short and J 1 base short, with 13 bases between. Looked up from germline, CDR1 is MNHEY and CDR2 is SVGAGI. The length of the CDR3 is 14 residues.

This chain's CDR3 is CASSLVQSLPYEQYF. CDR3 nucleotide sequence: TGCGCCAGCAGCTTGGTCCAATCCCTTCCCTACGAGCAGTACTTC. The chain combines TRBV5-1 with TRBJ2-7; no definite D call. V gave up 0 bases and J gave up 2 bases, with 12 bases separating them. The germline CDR1 and CDR2 sequences are SGHRS and YFSETQ. The CDR3 totals 15 residues.

This sequence joins TRBV7-9 and TRBJ2-7; D unresolved. V was shortened by 3 bases and J by 5 bases, with 14 bases between the two germline ends. CDR1 is SEHNR, CDR2 FQNEAQ, per germline (reference sequence). The CDR3 has 14 amino acids. CDR3 nucleotides: TGTGCCAGCAGCTTGAGTCAGGCCAGCCACGAGCAGTACTTC. This gives the protein CASSLSQASHEQYF.

This clone was seen a single time. Compared with germline, one end of the junction differs, possibly owing to a read error. The chain employs TRBV30 and TRBJ1-1, with D possibly TRBD1 on 5 matching bases. The CDR3 consists of 12 residues. Germline CDR1 reads GTSNPN; CDR2 reads SVGIG (reference sequence). The CDR3 sequence: CAWTLEGLMSKF. In DNA form, the CDR3 reads TGTGCCTGGACGTTAGAGGGGCTCATGTCTAAGTTT.

The genes are TRBV7-2 and TRBJ1-3, with D uncertain. V was cut by 1 base and J by 1 base, with 8 bases left in between. Germline values: CDR1 SGHTA, CDR2 FQGNSA. The CDR3 consists of 15 residues. As DNA, the CDR3 is TGTGCCAGCAGCTTAGTGGTGCTATCTGGAAACACCATATATTTT. This gives the protein CASSLVVLSGNTIYF.

V usage is TRBV27 and J usage is TRBJ1-1; the D is unclear. The germline gives CDR1 MNHEY, CDR2 SMNVEV (reference sequence). CDR3 length equals 14 residues. Trimming shortened V by 3 bases and J by 5 bases, and 13 bases separated the two germline ends. CDR3 amino acids: CASSLGGSSTEAFF. The CDR3 DNA reads TGTGCCAGCAGTTTGGGCGGGTCGTCAACTGAAGCTTTCTTT.

This clone was seen only once. The chain couples TRBV11-2 to TRBJ2-7; TRBD2 agrees at 7 bases. The CDR3 has 16 amino acids. J gave up 4 bases and V 0 bases, and 9 bases lay outside the gene matches. Per the germline V gene, CDR1 is SGHAT and CDR2 is FQNNGV. CDR3 loop: CASSLDQIAGAYEQYF. The CDR3 DNA follows: TGTGCCAGCAGCTTAGATCAGATAGCGGGCGCGTACGAGCAGTACTTC.

The rearrangement links TRBV25-1 to TRBJ1-4; 10 bases agree with TRBD1. Losses at the gene ends were 8 bases for V and 8 bases for J; bases not matched to a gene: 8. The germline gives CDR1 MGHDK, CDR2 SYGVNS. This CDR3 region has 14 residues. Written as DNA, the CDR3 is TGTGCCAGCGTTAAGACAGGGGGCGGAGAAAAACTGTTTTTT. Amino acid sequence: CASVKTGGGEKLFF.